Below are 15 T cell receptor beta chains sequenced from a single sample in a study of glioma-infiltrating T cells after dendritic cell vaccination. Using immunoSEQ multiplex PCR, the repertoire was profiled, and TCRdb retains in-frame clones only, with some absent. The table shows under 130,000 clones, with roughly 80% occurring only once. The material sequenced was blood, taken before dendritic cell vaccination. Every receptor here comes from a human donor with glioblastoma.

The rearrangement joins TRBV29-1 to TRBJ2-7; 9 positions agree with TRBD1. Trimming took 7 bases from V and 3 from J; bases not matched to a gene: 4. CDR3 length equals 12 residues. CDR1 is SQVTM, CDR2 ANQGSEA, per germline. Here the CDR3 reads CSATGQGYEQYF. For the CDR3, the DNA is TGCAGCGCTACGGGACAGGGCTACGAGCAGTACTTC.

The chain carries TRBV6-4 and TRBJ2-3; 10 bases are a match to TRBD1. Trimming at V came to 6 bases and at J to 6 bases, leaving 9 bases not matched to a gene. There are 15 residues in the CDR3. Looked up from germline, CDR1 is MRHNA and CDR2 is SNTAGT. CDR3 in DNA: TGTGCCAGCAGCAAGACAGGGGGCGCGATCGATACGCAGTATTTT. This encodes CASSKTGGAIDTQYF.

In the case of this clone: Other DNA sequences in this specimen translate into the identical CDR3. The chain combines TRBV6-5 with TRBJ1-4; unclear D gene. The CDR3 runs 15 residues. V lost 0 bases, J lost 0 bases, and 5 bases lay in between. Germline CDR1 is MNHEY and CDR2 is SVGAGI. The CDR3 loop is CASSYSRATNEKLFF. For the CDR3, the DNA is TGTGCCAGCAGTTACTCTCGGGCAACTAATGAAAAACTGTTTTTT.

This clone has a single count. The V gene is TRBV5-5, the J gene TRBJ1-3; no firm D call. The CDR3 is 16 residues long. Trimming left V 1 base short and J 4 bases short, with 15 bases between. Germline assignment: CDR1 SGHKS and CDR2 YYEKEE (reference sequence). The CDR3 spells CASSLFLPGSGNTIYF. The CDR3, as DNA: TGTGCCAGCAGCTTGTTTCTACCGGGGTCGGGAAACACCATATATTTT.

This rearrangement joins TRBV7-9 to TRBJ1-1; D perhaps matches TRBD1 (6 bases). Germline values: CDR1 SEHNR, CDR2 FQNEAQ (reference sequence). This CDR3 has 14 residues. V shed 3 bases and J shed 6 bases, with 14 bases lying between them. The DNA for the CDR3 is TGTGCCAGCAGCTTCCAGGGGATAATGGCTGAAGCTTTCTTT. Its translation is CASSFQGIMAEAFF.

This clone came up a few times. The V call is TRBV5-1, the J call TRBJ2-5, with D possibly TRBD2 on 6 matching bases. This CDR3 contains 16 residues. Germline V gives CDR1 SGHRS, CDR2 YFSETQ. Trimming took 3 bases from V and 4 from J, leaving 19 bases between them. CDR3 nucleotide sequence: TGCGCCAGCAGCTCCGATCGACTAGGGGACGGAGAGACCCAGTACTTC. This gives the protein CASSSDRLGDGETQYF.

CDR3 bases: TGTGCCAGCAGTTACGCACAGGGGATGAACACTGAAGCTTTCTTT. Translation: CASSYAQGMNTEAFF. The chain links TRBV6-8 to TRBJ1-1, with 7 bases aligning to TRBD1. Germline-derived CDR1 and CDR2 are MNHGY and SAAAGT. V lost 2 bases and J lost 0; bases outside the gene matches: 3. The CDR3 extends over 15 amino acids.

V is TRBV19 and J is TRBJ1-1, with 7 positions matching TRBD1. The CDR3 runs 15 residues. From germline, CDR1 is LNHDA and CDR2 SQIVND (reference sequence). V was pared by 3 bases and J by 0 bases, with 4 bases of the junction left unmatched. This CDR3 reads CASSIGGQMNTEAFF. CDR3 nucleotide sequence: TGTGCCAGTAGTATTGGGGGACAGATGAACACTGAAGCTTTCTTT. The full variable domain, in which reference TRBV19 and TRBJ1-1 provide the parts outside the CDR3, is DGGITQSPKYLFRKEGQNVTLSCEQNLNHDAMYWYRQDPGQGLRLIYYSQIVNDFQKGDIAEGYSVSREKKESFPLTVTSAQKNPTAFYLCASSIGGQMNTEAFFGQGTRLTVV.

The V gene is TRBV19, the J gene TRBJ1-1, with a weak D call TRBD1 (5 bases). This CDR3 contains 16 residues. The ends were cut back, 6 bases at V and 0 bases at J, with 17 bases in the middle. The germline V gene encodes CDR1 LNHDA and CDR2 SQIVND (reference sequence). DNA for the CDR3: TGTGCCAGTAGAAGCGGGGGGGACCCAATGAACACTGAAGCTTTCTTT. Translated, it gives CASRSGGDPMNTEAFF.

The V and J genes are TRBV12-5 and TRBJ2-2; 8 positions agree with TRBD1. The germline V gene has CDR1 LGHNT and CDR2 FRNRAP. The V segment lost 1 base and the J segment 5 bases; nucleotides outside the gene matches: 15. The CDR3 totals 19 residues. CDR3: CASGLAGPGTGKFTGELFF. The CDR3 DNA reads TGTGCTAGTGGTTTGGCAGGCCCCGGGACAGGAAAATTTACCGGGGAGCTGTTTTTT. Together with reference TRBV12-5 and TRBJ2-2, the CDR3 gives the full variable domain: DARVTQTPRHKVTEMGQEVTMRCQPILGHNTVFWYRQTMMQGLELLAYFRNRAPLDDSGMPKDRFSAEMPDATLATLKIQPSEPRDSAVYFCASGLAGPGTGKFTGELFFGEGSRLTVL.

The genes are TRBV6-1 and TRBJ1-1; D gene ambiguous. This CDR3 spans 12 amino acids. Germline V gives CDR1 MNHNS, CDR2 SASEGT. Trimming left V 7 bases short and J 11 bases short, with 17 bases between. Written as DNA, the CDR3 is TGTGCCAGCAAGGAATCAGGCTCGGGGGCTTTCTTT. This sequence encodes CASKESGSGAFF.

This CDR3 is CASSYGQGVVRTAEAFF. CDR3 in DNA: TGTGCCAGCAGCTATGGACAGGGGGTAGTTCGGACGGCTGAAGCTTTCTTT. V is TRBV2 and J is TRBJ1-1, with 10 positions matching TRBD1. Losses at the gene ends were 6 bases for V and 6 bases for J; bases not matched to a gene: 16. The germline V gene has CDR1 SNHLY and CDR2 FYNNEI. The CDR3 consists of 17 residues. The variable domain in full, completed from reference TRBV2 and TRBJ1-1, reads EPEVTQTPSHQVTQMGQEVILRCVPISNHLYFYWYRQILGQKVEFLVSFYNNEISEKSEIFDDQFSVERPDGSNFTLKIRSTKLEDSAMYFCASSYGQGVVRTAEAFFGQGTRLTVV.

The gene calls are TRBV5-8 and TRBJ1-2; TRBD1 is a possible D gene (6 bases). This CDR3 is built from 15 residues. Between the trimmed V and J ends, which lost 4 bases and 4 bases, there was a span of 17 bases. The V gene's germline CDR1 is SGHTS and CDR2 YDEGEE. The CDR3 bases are TGTGCCAGCAGCCCCGGGGTACAGGGATTCTATGGCTACACCTTC. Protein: CASSPGVQGFYGYTF.

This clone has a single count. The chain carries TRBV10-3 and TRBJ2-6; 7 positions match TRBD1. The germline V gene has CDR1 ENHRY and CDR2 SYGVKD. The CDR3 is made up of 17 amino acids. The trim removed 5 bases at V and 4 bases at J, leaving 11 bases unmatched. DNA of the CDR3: TGTGCCATCAGTACCACGACAGGGTTTAACGGGGCCAACGTCCTGACTTTC. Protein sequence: CAISTTTGFNGANVLTF.

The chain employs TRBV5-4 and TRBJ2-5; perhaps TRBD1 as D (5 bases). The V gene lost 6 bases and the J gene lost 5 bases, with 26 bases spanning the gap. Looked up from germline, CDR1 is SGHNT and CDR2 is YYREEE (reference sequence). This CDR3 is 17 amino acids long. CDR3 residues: CASTYRLLGVGMETQYF. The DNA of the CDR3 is TGTGCCAGCACCTACCGCCTCCTAGGGGTTGGGATGGAGACCCAGTACTTC.